This T cell receptor (beta chain) was sequenced for a study of T cells in Graves' hyperthyroidism and ophthalmopathy. Germline assignment: CDR1 SNHLY and CDR2 FYNNEI. V lost 5 bases and J lost 7, with 18 bases in between. This CDR3 comprises 14 residues. Researchers took RNA transcripts and amplified the TCR beta CDR3 regions from them. First-round RT-PCR targeting the TCR CDR3 was performed with the HTBI primer set. TCRdb re-called the multiplex PCR reads with MiXCR, one entry per CDR3 protein. The sample carries hundreds of thousands of distinct CDR3 sequences, 12% to 15% recorded once. The V call is TRBV2, the J call TRBJ2-7; weak D call: TRBD1 (6 bases). Sequencing was done on a sample of blood. This sequence was found in a woman between 18 and 29 years old with Graves' hyperthyroidism. The chain's CDR3 is CASSWTEGTGEQYF. CDR3 bases: TGTGCCAGCAGTTGGACAGAGGGGACGGGGGAGCAGTACTTC.